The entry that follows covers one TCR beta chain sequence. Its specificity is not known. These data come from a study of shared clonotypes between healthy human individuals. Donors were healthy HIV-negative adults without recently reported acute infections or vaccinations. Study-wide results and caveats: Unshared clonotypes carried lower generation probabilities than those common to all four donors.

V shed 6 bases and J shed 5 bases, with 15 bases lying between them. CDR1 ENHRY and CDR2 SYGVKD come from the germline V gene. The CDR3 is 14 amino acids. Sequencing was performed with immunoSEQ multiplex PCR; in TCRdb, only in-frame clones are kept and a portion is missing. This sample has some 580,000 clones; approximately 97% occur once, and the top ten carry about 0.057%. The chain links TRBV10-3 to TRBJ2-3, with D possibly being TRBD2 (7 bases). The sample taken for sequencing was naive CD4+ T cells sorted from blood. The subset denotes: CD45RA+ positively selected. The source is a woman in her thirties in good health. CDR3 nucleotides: TGTGCCATCAGGGGGGCGGGAGTACAAGATACGCAGTATTTT. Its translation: CAIRGAGVQDTQYF.